This entry features one TCR beta chain sequence. The CDR3 spans 15 residues. V shed 4 bases and J 4 bases; nucleotides not matched to a gene: 5. Germline values: CDR1 ENHRY, CDR2 SYGVKD. TCRdb fed the reads into MiXCR, producing one record per CDR3 protein. The sample yields around 740,000 distinct CDR3 sequences, 35% to 45% seen once. This specimen belongs to a study of T cell repertoires in cytomegalovirus infection. This TCR came from a human donor in good health (CMV status not recorded). Some clones in this sample may be carry-over from other donors' samples. The material sequenced was PBMCs. The chain carries TRBV10-3 and TRBJ2-1; the match to TRBD1 covers 9 bases. For the CDR3, the DNA is TGTGCCATCAGTGTCACAGGGGGCGGTTACAATGAGCAGTTCTTC. This gives the protein CAISVTGGGYNEQFF.